This TCR beta chain was sequenced for a study of CD8+ T cells in alopecia areata. Extracted RNA was reverse transcribed into cDNA, the sequencing template. TCRdb's table, derived via immunoSEQ multiplex PCR, lists solely in-frame clones and lacks some. The sample has 150,000 to 250,000 clones; roughly 60% are singletons. Broader study findings: The study found that many expanded lesional clones persisted in scalp and blood during tofacitinib. Compared with mice, patients displayed less clear TCR sharing, possibly for HLA-related reasons.

On this clone itself: Antigen specificity is unknown.

Treatment: oral pan-JAK inhibitor, 5-10 mg twice daily. Peripheral blood and lesional scalp punch biopsies were taken from alopecia areata patients. PBMCs were stained for CD3, CD4 and CD8, and CD4+ and CD8+ T cells were sorted. V was cut by 2 bases and J by 2 bases, with 10 bases left in between. Per germline, CDR1 MNHEY and CDR2 SVGAGI. There are 14 residues in the CDR3. The J gene is TRBJ2-7, the V gene TRBV6-5; D not certain. This TCR derives from a human donor with alopecia areata. This specimen consisted of CD4+ T cells sorted from blood, obtained at week 24, from a patient treated with tofacitinib. The CDR3 DNA reads as TGTGCCAGCAGTTACGTCAGCCGCCCCTACGAGCAGTACTTC. As protein: CASSYVSRPYEQYF.